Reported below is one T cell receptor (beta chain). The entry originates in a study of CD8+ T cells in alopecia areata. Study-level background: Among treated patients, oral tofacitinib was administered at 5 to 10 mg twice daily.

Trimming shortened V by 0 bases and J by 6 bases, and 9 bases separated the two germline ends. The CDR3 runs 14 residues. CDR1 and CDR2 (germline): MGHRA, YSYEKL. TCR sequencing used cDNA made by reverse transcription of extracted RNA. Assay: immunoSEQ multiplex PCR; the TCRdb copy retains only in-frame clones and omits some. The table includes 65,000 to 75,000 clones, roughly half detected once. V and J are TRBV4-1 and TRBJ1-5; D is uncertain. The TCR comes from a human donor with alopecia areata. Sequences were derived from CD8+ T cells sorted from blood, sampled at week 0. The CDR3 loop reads CASSQDAASQPQHF. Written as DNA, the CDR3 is TGCGCCAGCAGCCAAGATGCGGCGTCTCAGCCCCAGCATTTT.